These T cell receptor beta chains were read from a single sample in a study of blood T cell repertoires in COVID-19. Here immunoSEQ multiplex PCR was the method, and the copy in TCRdb shows in-frame clones only, minus some. The sample lists about 170,000 clones, 65% to 80% occurring once. The specimen sequenced was PBMCs or T cells enriched from blood (not recorded which). These receptors all come from a woman between 70 and 85 years old in a cohort exposed to, infected with or recovered from COVID-19 (not recorded which). CDR3s include the opening cysteine and the closing phenylalanine or tryptophan. The order of the fields is V gene, D gene, clone size, J gene, CDR3 protein, CDR3 DNA. D genes are given only for firm matches. Rows may omit the clone size; those that give it use once, few, many or a size class.

v_call: TRBV7-3; d_call: NA; clone_size: NA; j_call: TRBJ2-2; cdr3_aa: CASSEQGVTGELFF; cdr3_nt: TGTGCCAGCAGCGAACAGGGAGTTACCGGGGAGCTGTTTTTT
v_call: TRBV5-1; d_call: TRBD2; clone_size: NA; j_call: TRBJ2-7; cdr3_aa: CASSREGVAGLYEQYF; cdr3_nt: TGCGCCAGCAGCCGCGAGGGGGTAGCGGGACTATACGAGCAGTACTTC
v_call: TRBV6-6; d_call: TRBD1; clone_size: NA; j_call: TRBJ1-3; cdr3_aa: CASSLRDRGYSGNTIYF; cdr3_nt: TGTGCCAGCAGTCTCCGGGACAGGGGGTATTCTGGAAACACCATATATTTT
v_call: TRBV3-1/TRBV3-2; d_call: NA; clone_size: NA; j_call: TRBJ2-5; cdr3_aa: CASSQGPAGTGTQYF; cdr3_nt: TGTGCCAGCAGCCAAGGACCCGCGGGCACGGGGACCCAGTACTTC
v_call: TRBV9; d_call: TRBD1; clone_size: few; j_call: TRBJ1-4; cdr3_aa: CASSPTGTGEEKLFF; cdr3_nt: TGTGCCAGCAGCCCCACCGGGACAGGGGAAGAAAAACTGTTTTTT
v_call: TRBV2; d_call: NA; clone_size: NA; j_call: TRBJ1-6; cdr3_aa: CASSEGGRGNSPLHF; cdr3_nt: TGTGCCAGCAGTGAGGGAGGCCGAGGGAATTCACCCCTCCACTTT
v_call: TRBV5-6; d_call: TRBD1; clone_size: NA; j_call: TRBJ1-1; cdr3_aa: CASRPDRGGQAFF; cdr3_nt: TGTGCCAGCAGGCCTGACAGGGGTGGTCAAGCTTTCTTT
v_call: TRBV28; d_call: NA; clone_size: NA; j_call: TRBJ2-7; cdr3_aa: CASSFGSYEQYF; cdr3_nt: TGTGCCAGCAGTTTCGGCTCCTACGAGCAGTACTTC
v_call: TRBV5-1; d_call: NA; clone_size: once; j_call: TRBJ1-1; cdr3_aa: CASSSGTLNTEAFF; cdr3_nt: TGCGCCAGCAGCTCGGGGACACTTAACACTGAAGCTTTCTTT
v_call: TRBV15; d_call: NA; clone_size: NA; j_call: TRBJ2-7; cdr3_aa: CATSTTGTPYEQYF; cdr3_nt: TGTGCCACCAGCACCACAGGGACCCCCTACGAGCAGTACTTC
v_call: TRBV3-1/TRBV3-2; d_call: TRBD2; clone_size: NA; j_call: TRBJ2-1; cdr3_aa: CASKSGGYNEQFF; cdr3_nt: TGTGCCAGCAAAAGCGGGGGGTACAATGAGCAGTTCTTC
v_call: TRBV14; d_call: NA; clone_size: few; j_call: TRBJ2-5; cdr3_aa: CASSPTASGTQYF; cdr3_nt: TGTGCCAGCAGCCCGACAGCTTCGGGGACCCAGTACTTC
v_call: TRBV28; d_call: TRBD1; clone_size: few; j_call: TRBJ2-7; cdr3_aa: CASRTGQGGPYEQYF; cdr3_nt: TGTGCCAGCAGGACTGGACAGGGGGGCCCCTACGAGCAGTACTTC
v_call: TRBV6-4; d_call: TRBD1; clone_size: NA; j_call: TRBJ2-7; cdr3_aa: CASSPIRDREYYEQYF; cdr3_nt: TGTGCCAGCAGTCCAATCCGGGACAGGGAATACTACGAGCAGTACTTC